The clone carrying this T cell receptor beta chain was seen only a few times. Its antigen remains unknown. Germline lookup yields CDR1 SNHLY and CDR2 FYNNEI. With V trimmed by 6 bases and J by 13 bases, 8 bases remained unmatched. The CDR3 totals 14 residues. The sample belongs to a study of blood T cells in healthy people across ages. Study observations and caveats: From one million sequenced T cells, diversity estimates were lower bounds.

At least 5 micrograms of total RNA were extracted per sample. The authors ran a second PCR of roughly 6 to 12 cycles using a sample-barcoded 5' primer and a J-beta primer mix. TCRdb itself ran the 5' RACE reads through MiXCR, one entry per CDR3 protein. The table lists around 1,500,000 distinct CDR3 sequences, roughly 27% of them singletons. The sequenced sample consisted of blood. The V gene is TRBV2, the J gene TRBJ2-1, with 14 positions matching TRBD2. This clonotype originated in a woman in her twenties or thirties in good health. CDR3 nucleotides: TGTGCCAGCAGAGGGGGACTAGCGGGAGTTAACCAGTTCTTC. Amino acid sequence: CASRGGLAGVNQFF.